This note documents a single T cell receptor beta chain sequence. The antigen is unknown. V shed 4 bases and J shed 5 bases, with 11 bases lying between them. This CDR3 region has 13 residues. Germline V gene sequence: CDR1 LGHNA, CDR2 YSLEER. Making use of molecular barcodes, quantitative 5'-RACE generated TCR beta libraries. TCRdb re-analysed the 5' RACE reads in MiXCR, keeping a single row per CDR3 protein. The sample lists about 18,000 distinct CDR3 sequences, 7.5% to 9.5% occurring once. This sample was taken from a study of CD8 T cells in ankylosing spondylitis. Regarding the study as a whole: In synovial fluid and blood from reactive arthritis, some motif variants were previously reported. Reportedly, disease-linked clones are significantly enriched in ankylosing spondylitis patients' matched synovial fluid. Blood from ankylosing spondylitis patients appeared to carry a characteristic eight-variant TCR beta motif.

This clonotype originated in a male donor with ankylosing spondylitis or in good health (not recorded which). Sequencing was performed on blood. This chain joins TRBV4-3 and TRBJ1-2; D perhaps matches TRBD1 (5 bases). This CDR3 reads CASSRGSRYGYTF. In DNA, the CDR3 is TGCGCCAGCAGCCGGGGCAGTCGGTATGGCTACACCTTC.